This T cell receptor (beta chain) was recovered during a study of T cells after yellow fever vaccination. 5'RACE template switching produced TCR cDNA carrying a universal primer site and UMIs. A single record per CDR3 protein comes from TCRdb applying MiXCR to the 5' RACE reads. Among approximately 510,000 distinct CDR3 sequences listed, 20% to 25% were seen once. The input for sequencing was PBMCs, taken around 3 weeks after the first yellow fever vaccination. The source of this sequence is a man between 18 and 29 years old who received the YFV17D yellow fever vaccine.

CDR3 sequence reads: CASSIVAGQTGTGELFF. CDR3 sequence (DNA): TGTGCCAGTAGTATAGTGGCGGGGCAAACGGGCACCGGGGAGCTGTTTTTT. The rearrangement uses TRBV19 and TRBJ2-2, with D perhaps matching TRBD2 (6 bases). V lost 1 base and J lost 4, with 16 bases in between. Germline CDR1 is LNHDA and CDR2 is SQIVND (reference sequence). This CDR3 is 17 amino acids long.